Listed below are T cell receptor beta chains from one sample, sequenced in a study of neurological immune-mediated disorders. TCRdb redid the calling of the 5' RACE reads with MiXCR, one entry per CDR3 protein. The sample has tens of thousands of distinct CDR3 sequences, 9% to 12% seen once. The specimen sequenced was PBMCs. These receptors were collected from a man between 65 and 85 years old with HTLV-1-associated myelopathy (HAM/TSP). Both conserved end residues are part of each CDR3. Each record gives: V gene, J gene, clone size, D gene, CDR3 protein, CDR3 DNA. D genes are given only for firm matches. Size is omitted from some rows. Given values are once, few, many or a class for expanded clones.

>TRBV7-3|TRBJ2-2|many|TRBD2
CASSYSGSTGELFF
TGTGCCAGCAGCTACAGCGGGAGCACCGGGGAGCTGTTTTTT
>TRBV7-9|TRBJ2-5|many|NA
CASSFWDRETQYF
TGTGCCAGCAGCTTTTGGGATAGGGAGACCCAGTACTTC
>TRBV4-3|TRBJ1-2|many|TRBD1
CASSQGIGQGADGYTF
TGCGCCAGCAGCCAAGGGATCGGACAGGGGGCGGATGGCTACACCTTC
>TRBV29-1|TRBJ2-6|many|NA
CSVGNTRGAGTNVLTF
TGCAGCGTTGGAAATACTAGAGGAGCTGGAACCAACGTCCTGACTTTC
>TRBV5-1|TRBJ2-5|many|NA
CASSGRRRETQYF
TGCGCCAGCAGTGGGAGGAGGCGAGAGACCCAGTACTTC
>TRBV27|TRBJ1-5|many|NA
CASRPNLGYNQPQHF
TGTGCCAGCAGACCAAATTTAGGGTACAATCAGCCCCAGCATTTT
>TRBV18|TRBJ1-1|many|NA
CASSPGRADTEAFF
TGTGCCAGCTCACCCGGCAGGGCGGACACTGAAGCTTTCTTT
>TRBV20-1|TRBJ2-5|many|TRBD2
CSAFPAGAWGETQYF
TGCAGTGCTTTCCCAGCGGGAGCCTGGGGAGAGACCCAGTACTTC
>TRBV5-6|TRBJ2-3|many|NA
CASSLVPDTQYF
TGTGCCAGCAGCTTGGTTCCGGATACGCAGTATTTT
>TRBV18|TRBJ1-6|many|TRBD1
CASSPGQENSPLHF
TGTGCCAGCTCACCCGGACAGGAGAATTCACCCCTCCACTTT
>TRBV5-4|TRBJ2-2|medium-sized|NA
CASSSTGPGELFF
TGTGCCAGCAGCTCTACAGGGCCCGGGGAGCTGTTTTTT
>TRBV7-9|TRBJ1-4|many|TRBD1
CAIPLGQGAEKLFF
TGTGCCATTCCGCTAGGGCAGGGGGCTGAAAAACTGTTTTTT
>TRBV5-1|TRBJ2-1|many|TRBD1
CASSLAQGFNEQFF
TGCGCCAGCAGCTTGGCACAGGGGTTCAATGAGCAGTTCTTC
>TRBV7-8|TRBJ1-1|many|NA
CASSFRLNTEAFF
TGTGCCAGCAGCTTCCGGCTGAACACTGAAGCTTTCTTT
>TRBV5-1|TRBJ1-6|few|NA
CASSEPGNSPLHF
TGCGCCAGCAGCGAACCGGGGAATTCACCCCTCCACTTT
>TRBV20-1|TRBJ2-3|many|NA
CSARERVDTQYF
TGCAGTGCTAGAGAGAGGGTAGATACGCAGTATTTT
>TRBV15|TRBJ2-7|many|NA
CATSSGYEQYF
TGTGCCACCAGCAGCGGTTACGAGCAGTACTTC
>TRBV6-5|TRBJ1-6|many|NA
CASSYSSSSPLHF
TGTGCCAGCAGTTACTCGAGTTCCTCACCCCTCCACTTT
>TRBV7-3|TRBJ2-1|many|NA
CASSLTTARNEQFF
TGTGCCAGCAGCTTAACAACGGCGCGGAATGAGCAGTTCTTC
>TRBV28|TRBJ2-5|many|TRBD2
CASSLSASGGPGTQYF
TGTGCCAGCAGTTTGTCCGCTAGCGGGGGCCCGGGGACCCAGTACTTC
>TRBV4-3|TRBJ1-5|many|NA
CASSQDRVMGGRQPQHF
TGCGCCAGCAGCCAAGATAGGGTTATGGGGGGCCGTCAGCCCCAGCATTTT
>TRBV28|TRBJ1-3|many|NA
CASSSPSGPRGNTIYF
TGTGCCAGCAGCTCCCCCTCAGGGCCCAGAGGGAACACCATATATTTT
>TRBV20-1|TRBJ2-2|many|NA
CSERDCHRSGELFF
TGCAGTGAACGGGACTGCCACAGATCCGGGGAGCTGTTTTTT
>TRBV7-2|TRBJ1-6|once|TRBD1
CASSPQGQNNSPLHF
TGTGCCAGCAGCCCCCAGGGACAGAATAATTCACCCCTCCACTTT
>TRBV20-1|TRBJ1-2|many|TRBD1
CSARSTGAGGYTF
TGCAGTGCGAGATCAACAGGGGCGGGTGGCTACACCTTC
>TRBV4-3|TRBJ2-2|many|NA
CASSQERSFGELFF
TGCGCCAGCAGCCAAGAAAGATCGTTCGGGGAGCTGTTTTTT
>TRBV4-3|TRBJ2-4|NA|NA
CASSQELGLAKNIQYF
TGCGCCAGCAGCCAAGAACTAGGCCTAGCCAAAAACATTCAGTACTTC
>TRBV12-3/TRBV12-4|TRBJ1-6|few|NA
CASSARDSGPPSPLHF
TGTGCCAGCAGTGCTCGGGACTCCGGGCCCCCTTCACCCCTCCACTTT
>TRBV6-1|TRBJ1-3|many|NA
CASSEEAGIGNTIYF
TGTGCCAGCAGTGAAGAGGCGGGCATTGGAAACACCATATATTTT
>TRBV3-1|TRBJ1-1|many|NA
CASSRQVNTEAFF
TGTGCCAGCAGCCGACAGGTGAACACTGAAGCTTTCTTT
>TRBV6-5|TRBJ2-7|many|TRBD1
CASSLRQGWVQYF
TGTGCCAGCAGCCTCCGACAGGGTTGGGTCCAGTACTTC
>TRBV5-1|TRBJ2-1|many|TRBD1
CASKNLQQGVNEQFF
TGCGCCAGCAAAAACCTACAACAGGGGGTCAATGAGCAGTTCTTC
>TRBV7-6|TRBJ2-2|many|TRBD1
CASSYRGTGGSPNTGELFF
TGTGCCAGCAGCTATCGGGGGACAGGGGGCTCCCCGAACACCGGGGAGCTGTTTTTT
>TRBV7-2|TRBJ1-2|few|NA
CASSLDIRAGLAGGYTF
TGTGCCAGCAGCTTAGATATCAGGGCTGGTTTGGCGGGAGGCTACACCTTC
>TRBV24-1|TRBJ2-1|many|NA
CATSSRAAYNEQFF
TGTGCCACCAGTAGCAGGGCTGCTTACAATGAGCAGTTCTTC
>TRBV20-1|TRBJ2-5|NA|NA
CSASIVVGEETQYF
TGCAGTGCTAGCATCGTGGTAGGGGAAGAGACCCAGTACTTC
>TRBV2|TRBJ2-3|many|TRBD2
CASSSGDTDTQYF
TGTGCCAGTTCTAGCGGGGATACAGATACGCAGTATTTT
>TRBV5-1|TRBJ2-1|many|TRBD2
CASSLETSGRGHEQFF
TGCGCCAGCAGCTTGGAAACTAGCGGGAGGGGGCATGAGCAGTTCTTC
>TRBV5-5|TRBJ1-2|NA|NA
CASSRAITNNYGYTF
TGTGCCAGCAGCCGAGCAATTACAAACAACTATGGCTACACCTTC
>TRBV7-8|TRBJ2-2|many|NA
CASSLLGADTGELFF
TGTGCCAGCAGCTTATTGGGAGCGGACACCGGGGAGCTGTTTTTT
>TRBV4-2|TRBJ1-4|many|NA
CASHPTGQREKLFF
TGTGCCAGCCATCCGACGGGGCAGCGTGAAAAACTGTTTTTT
>TRBV28|TRBJ2-3|many|NA
CATAPTDTQYF
TGTGCCACAGCCCCCACAGATACGCAGTATTTT
>TRBV20-1|TRBJ2-3|few|NA
CSATEIDTQYF
TGCAGTGCCACAGAGATAGATACGCAGTATTTT
>TRBV4-1|TRBJ2-1|many|NA
CASSPNSGYNEQFF
TGCGCCAGCAGCCCGAACAGCGGATACAATGAGCAGTTCTTC
>TRBV7-6|TRBJ2-2|many|NA
CASSLDWGTGELFF
TGTGCCAGCAGCTTGGACTGGGGGACCGGGGAGCTGTTTTTT
>TRBV9|TRBJ2-7|many|NA
CASSVGLSGAEQYF
TGTGCCAGCAGCGTAGGCCTTTCAGGGGCCGAGCAGTACTTC